The next 18 T cell receptor beta chains were all read from a single sample in a study of T cells expressing NK-cell markers. With the 5' RACE reads reprocessed, TCRdb shows one record per CDR3 protein and no DNA. The sample table sets out about 150,000 distinct CDR3 sequences. The sample comprised blood T cells: a sorted CD56 or NKG2C T cell subset, CD4+ or CD8+ T cells, or bulk PBMC T cells (not recorded which). The receptors were sampled from a woman aged 45-60 years in good health.

The chain has TRBV20-1 and TRBJ1-1. The CDR3 totals 16 residues. Germline CDR1 and CDR2: DFQATT and SNEGSKA (reference sequence). CDR3 amino acids: CSARDPRSQGNTEAFF.

The CDR3 spells CASSPTSGSYNEQYF. This chain connects TRBV18 to TRBJ2-7; TCRdb selects TRBD2, and the lack of DNA leaves this call unchecked. The CDR3 covers 15 residues. Germline V gene sequence: CDR1 KGHSH, CDR2 LQKENI.

V is TRBV20-1 and J is TRBJ2-4; the TCRdb D gene call, TRBD1, has no DNA to confirm it. Germline V gives CDR1 DFQATT, CDR2 SNEGSKA (reference sequence). The CDR3 is 16 residues long. The chain's CDR3 is CSARGPRGLAKNIQYF.

V and J are TRBV7-3 and TRBJ2-3; TCRdb's D call of TRBD2 is untestable without DNA. Looked up from germline, CDR1 is SGHTA and CDR2 is FQGTGA. This CDR3 is built from 16 residues. This CDR3 reads CASSLGGRVRTDTQYF.

The chain combines TRBV4-2 with TRBJ2-3; TCRdb reports TRBD2, a call that lacks DNA to check it against. Germline CDR1 LGHNA, CDR2 YNFKEQ. The CDR3 loop spans 15 amino acids. The CDR3 loop reads CASSRGGVSTDTQYF.

The chain is built from TRBV4-1 and TRBJ1-1; TCRdb's assignment of TRBD1 cannot be checked, as there is no DNA. Per the germline V gene, CDR1 is MGHRA and CDR2 is YSYEKL. The CDR3 has 15 residues. CDR3 sequence reads: CASSRNRGTNTEAFF.

The rearrangement uses TRBV20-1 and TRBJ2-1. The germline CDR1 and CDR2 sequences are DFQATT and SNEGSKA (reference sequence). The CDR3 runs 17 residues. CDR3 loop: CSARDPTSWSSYNEQFF.

CDR3 protein: CASSLGQGGLETQYF. This chain links TRBV11-2 with TRBJ2-5; TCRdb designates TRBD1, a call that cannot be tested without DNA. The germline V gene encodes CDR1 SGHAT and CDR2 FQNNGV. The CDR3 covers 15 residues.

The chain combines TRBV5-1 with TRBJ2-1; checking the TCRdb D call of TRBD2 is not possible without DNA. CDR3 length: 15 amino acids. The germline V gene has CDR1 SGHRS and CDR2 YFSETQ. CDR3 loop: CASSLVPGIANEQFF.

The chain has TRBV20-1 and TRBJ1-6; TCRdb lists TRBD1, though no DNA is available to test this call. The CDR3 totals 15 residues. Germline assignment: CDR1 DFQATT and CDR2 SNEGSKA (reference sequence). The CDR3 loop reads CSALDREAHNSPLHF.

The rearrangement links TRBV6-4 to TRBJ2-1; there is no DNA to check the TCRdb D call of TRBD2. CDR3 length: 17 residues. CDR1 MRHNA and CDR2 SNTAGT come from the germline V gene. The chain's CDR3 is CASSDLGSEGPYNEQFF.

The V call is TRBV10-3, the J call TRBJ2-2. The CDR3 is 13 amino acids. Germline V CDR1 and CDR2: ENHRY, SYGVKD. The CDR3 sequence is CAISDSNTGELFF.

CDR3 residues: CASSSLAGGPPGELFF. The chain is built from TRBV5-6 and TRBJ2-2; lacking DNA, the TRBD2 call made by TCRdb goes unchecked. Germline V gene sequence: CDR1 SGHDT, CDR2 YYEEEE. The CDR3 is 16 amino acids.

The rearrangement uses TRBV5-6 and TRBJ2-3. In germline, CDR1 is SGHDT, CDR2 YYEEEE. The CDR3 sequence is 12 residues long. CDR3 in amino acids: CASSGNADTQYF.

V and J are TRBV4-1 and TRBJ2-5. The CDR3 length is 13 residues. Germline V gene lookup returns CDR1 MGHRA and CDR2 YSYEKL. CDR3 sequence: CASSRQFQETQYF.

The chain employs TRBV4-1 and TRBJ2-3; the D call from TCRdb, TRBD1, cannot be confirmed without DNA. CDR3 length: 16 amino acids. Germline assignment: CDR1 MGHRA and CDR2 YSYEKL. The CDR3 sequence is CASSQGGRGDTDTQYF.

The chain uses TRBV4-2 and TRBJ2-1; TCRdb's assignment of TRBD2 cannot be checked, as there is no DNA. The germline CDR1 and CDR2 sequences are LGHNA and YNFKEQ. The CDR3 spans 16 residues. CDR3 protein: CASSVRGRADYNEQFF.

The rearrangement uses TRBV4-1 and TRBJ2-5; TCRdb lists TRBD1, though no DNA is available to test this call. The germline gives CDR1 MGHRA, CDR2 YSYEKL. The CDR3 totals 14 residues. The CDR3 reads CASSPWDGQETQYF.